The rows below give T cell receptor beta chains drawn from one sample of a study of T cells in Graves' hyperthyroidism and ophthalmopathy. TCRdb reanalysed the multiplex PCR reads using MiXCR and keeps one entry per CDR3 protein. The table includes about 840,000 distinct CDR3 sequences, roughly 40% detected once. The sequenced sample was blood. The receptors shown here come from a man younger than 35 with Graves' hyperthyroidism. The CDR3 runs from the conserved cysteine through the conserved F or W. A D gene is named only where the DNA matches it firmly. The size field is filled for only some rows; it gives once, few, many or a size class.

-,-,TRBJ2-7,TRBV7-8,TGTGCCACCGTACCTGGCAGGGAAAGAATCCACGAGCAGTACTTC,CATVPGRERIHEQYF
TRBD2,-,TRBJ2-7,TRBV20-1,TGCAGTGCTAGAAGTCGGGGAGGGTCCCTTTACGAGCAGTACTTC,CSARSRGGSLYEQYF
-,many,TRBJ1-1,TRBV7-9,TGTGCCAGCAGCTTTCCCCCAGGGACCATGAACACTGAAGCTTTCTTT,CASSFPPGTMNTEAFF
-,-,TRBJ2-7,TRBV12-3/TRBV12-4,TGTGCCAGCAGTTACAGAAACGAGCAGTACTTC,CASSYRNEQYF
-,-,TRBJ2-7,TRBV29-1,TGCAGCGTTGAATATGATCGGAAAAGCTCCTACGAGCAGTACTTC,CSVEYDRKSSYEQYF
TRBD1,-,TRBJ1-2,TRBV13,TGTGCCAGCAGCCAGGACAGGGGGCTCTATGGCTACACCTTC,CASSQDRGLYGYTF
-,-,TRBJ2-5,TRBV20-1,TGCAGAGAGAAGGACCTGTGGGAGACCCAGTACTTC,CREKDLWETQYF
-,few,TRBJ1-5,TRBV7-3,TGTGCCAGCAGCAAAACCCCCAGGTTCGCCTTCAATCAGCCCCAGCATTTT,CASSKTPRFAFNQPQHF
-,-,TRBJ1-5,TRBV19,TGTGCCAGTAGTATGATTAGCAATCGGCCCCAGCATTTT,CASSMISNRPQHF
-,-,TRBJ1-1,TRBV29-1,TGCAGCGTCCTCACCGGGGAGCTGGGCACTGAAGCTTTCTTT,CSVLTGELGTEAFF
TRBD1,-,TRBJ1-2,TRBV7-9,TGTGCCAGCACCACAGGGGTCTATGGCTACACCTTC,CASTTGVYGYTF
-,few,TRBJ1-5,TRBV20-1,TGCAGTGCTTACCGGGACCTATATCAGCCCCAGCATTTT,CSAYRDLYQPQHF
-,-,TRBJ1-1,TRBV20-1,TGCAGTGCCCCCGGACATCGAAACACTGAAGCTTTCTTT,CSAPGHRNTEAFF
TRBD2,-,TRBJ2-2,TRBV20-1,TGCAGTGCTAGAGGACCGGGACTACCAACCGGGAGGCACACCGGGGAGCTGTTTTTT,CSARGPGLPTGRHTGELFF
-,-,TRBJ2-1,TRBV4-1,TGCGCCAGCAGCCAAGGGGGGGACAGATACTACAATGAGCAGTTCTTC,CASSQGGDRYYNEQFF
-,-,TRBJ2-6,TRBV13,TGTGCCAGCAGCTTAGGCCCTCTCGGGGCTGGGGCCAACGTCCTGACTTTC,CASSLGPLGAGANVLTF
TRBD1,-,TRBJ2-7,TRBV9,TGTGCCAGCAGCGGAGGACAGGGGGTTTCCCACTACGAGCAGTACTTC,CASSGGQGVSHYEQYF
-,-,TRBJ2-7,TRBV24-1,TGTGCCAGCTCACCAAGGGTTCGGTACGAGCAGTACTTC,CASSPRVRYEQYF
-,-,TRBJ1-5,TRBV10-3,TGTGCCAGCAGTCACTGGACCGGGACCTTAGGGGGCAATCAGCCCCAGCATTTT,CASSHWTGTLGGNQPQHF
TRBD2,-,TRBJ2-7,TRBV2,TGTGCCAGCAGTGAGGATAGCGGGAGGTCCGAGCAGTACTTC,CASSEDSGRSEQYF
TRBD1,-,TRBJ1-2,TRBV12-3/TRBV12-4,TGTGCCAGCAGTCCTGGACAGGACCTATCTGGCTACACCTTC,CASSPGQDLSGYTF
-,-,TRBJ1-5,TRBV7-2,TGTGCCAGCAGTTTAGAGGGCCTTCATCAGCCCCAGCATTTT,CASSLEGLHQPQHF
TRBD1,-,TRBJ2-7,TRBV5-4,TGTGCCAGCAGCCAAGGGACAGGGGATAACGAGCAGTACTTC,CASSQGTGDNEQYF
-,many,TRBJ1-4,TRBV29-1,TGCAGCGTTGCGTCGGGAGCTAATGAAAAACTGTTTTTT,CSVASGANEKLFF
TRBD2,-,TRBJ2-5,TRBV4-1,TGCGCCAGCAGCCAAGTGGGGGGGAAAGGGCCCCAGTACTTC,CASSQVGGKGPQYF
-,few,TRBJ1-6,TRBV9,TGTGCCAGCAGCGGAAGACCCGGGGCCCTTAATTCACCCCTCCACTTT,CASSGRPGALNSPLHF
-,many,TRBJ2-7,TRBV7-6,TGTGCCAGCAGCTTAAGGACGGGAGCCCACGAGCAGTACTTC,CASSLRTGAHEQYF
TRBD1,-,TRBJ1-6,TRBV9,TGTGCCAGCCCCCGGGACAGGGGGCAGTCACCCCTCCACTTT,CASPRDRGQSPLHF
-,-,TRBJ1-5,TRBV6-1,TGTGTCAGCAGACCTACCGACAGGCCCGGTCAGCCCCAGCATTTT,CVSRPTDRPGQPQHF
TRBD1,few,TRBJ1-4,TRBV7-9,TGTGCCAGCAGCTTAGGGGCCGCAGGGGGCCAGGAAAAACTGTTTTTT,CASSLGAAGGQEKLFF
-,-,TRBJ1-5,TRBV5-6,TGTGCCAGCAGCCGAGGGGTCAGGGGAAGCAATCAGCCCCAGCATTTT,CASSRGVRGSNQPQHF
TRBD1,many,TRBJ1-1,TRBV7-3,TGTGCCAGCAGCCACGGACAGGGCACTGAAGCTTTCTTT,CASSHGQGTEAFF
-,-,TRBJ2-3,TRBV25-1,TGTGCCAGCAGTGCCGGACTGGAAGAAAACACAGATACGCAGTATTTT,CASSAGLEENTDTQYF
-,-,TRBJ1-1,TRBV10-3,TGTGCCATCAGTGCCGCGGGGGGTTGGAACACTGAAGCTTTCTTT,CAISAAGGWNTEAFF
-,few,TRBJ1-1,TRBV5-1,TGCGCCAGCAGCTGGGGGGGAGGATCTCAGAACACTGAAGCTTTCTTT,CASSWGGGSQNTEAFF
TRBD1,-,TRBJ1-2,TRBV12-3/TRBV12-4,TGTGCCAGCAGAACGGGACAGGGCAGCTACACCTTC,CASRTGQGSYTF
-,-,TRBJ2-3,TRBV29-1,TGCAGCGTTGAGGGGCGGTTAGATACAGATACGCAGTATTTT,CSVEGRLDTDTQYF
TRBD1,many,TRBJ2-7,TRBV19,TGTGCCAGTAGTCCCAGGGACAGGGGCGAGCAGTACTTC,CASSPRDRGEQYF
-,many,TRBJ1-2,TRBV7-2,TGTGCCAGCAGCTTAGTTGCAGGTGCCGGCTACACCTTC,CASSLVAGAGYTF
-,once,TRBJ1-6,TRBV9,TGTGCCAGCAACACGAGGGGGACCCTTAATTCACCCCTCCACTTT,CASNTRGTLNSPLHF
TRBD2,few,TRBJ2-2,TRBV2,TGTGCCACACTAACGGGGGGGTCCGGGGAGCTGTTTTTT,CATLTGGSGELFF
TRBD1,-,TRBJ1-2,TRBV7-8,TGTGCCAGCAGCACCGGGACAGGGGAGGGCTACACCTTC,CASSTGTGEGYTF
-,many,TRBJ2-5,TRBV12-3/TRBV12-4,TGTGCCAGCAGCCCCGCAAATCAAGAGACCCAGTACTTC,CASSPANQETQYF
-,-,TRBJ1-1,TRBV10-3,TGTGCCATCAGTGCCTGGAGCCCCCCCTCGACCTTTTCTGCTTTCTTT,CAISAWSPPSTFSAFF
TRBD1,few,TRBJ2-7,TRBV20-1,TGCAGTGCTACTCGGGACAGGGGGCCGTTCTACGAGCAGTACTTC,CSATRDRGPFYEQYF
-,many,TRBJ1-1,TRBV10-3,TGTGCCATCAGTGGGAGAACTGAAGCTTTCTTT,CAISGRTEAFF
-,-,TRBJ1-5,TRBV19,TGTGCCAGTAGTCTATGGACGCCCAATCAGCCCCAGCATTTT,CASSLWTPNQPQHF
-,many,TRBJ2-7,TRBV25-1,TGTGCCAGCAGTGGTTCGGTGGTCTACGAGCAGTACTTC,CASSGSVVYEQYF
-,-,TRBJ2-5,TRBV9,TGTGCCAGCAGCGCTCCAATCACAGGGACAGAGACCCAGTACTTC,CASSAPITGTETQYF
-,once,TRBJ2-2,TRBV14,TGTGCCAGCAGCCCTATTTACAACGGGGAGCTGTTTTTT,CASSPIYNGELFF
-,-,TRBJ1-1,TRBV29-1,TGCAGCAGCCGACAGCAGTTCGGCACTGAAGCTTTCTTT,CSSRQQFGTEAFF